A single sample gave rise to the 6 T cell receptor beta chains below, sequenced in a study of cytomegalovirus exposure and HLA in healthy donors. Vbeta (60) and Jbeta (13) primers were used in the PCR. Measured with immunoSEQ multiplex PCR; TCRdb has only the in-frame clones, and not every one. The data show around 170,000 clones, with roughly 80% seen just once and 3.8% held by the top ten. The sequencing input was PBMCs. These receptors all stem from a man aged 50-59 years in good health and CMV-seronegative.

This clone was recorded only once. The chain employs TRBV9 and TRBJ1-1; D unresolved. V was shortened by 3 bases and J by 5 bases, with 20 bases between the two germline ends. Germline assignment: CDR1 SGDLS and CDR2 YYNGEE. This CDR3 contains 16 residues. The CDR3 loop reads CASSEPPTDGGTEAFF. The CDR3 DNA sequence: TGTGCCAGCAGCGAACCCCCGACTGATGGTGGAACTGAAGCTTTCTTT.

CDR3 sequence (DNA): TGCGCCAGCAGCCAAGGTTCGCAGCCCCAGCATTTT. This gives the protein CASSQGSQPQHF. The genes are TRBV4-1 and TRBJ1-5; D not certain. CDR1 and CDR2 (germline): MGHRA, YSYEKL. This CDR3 comprises 12 residues. Between the trimmed V and J ends, which lost 1 base and 7 bases, there was a span of 5 bases.

The V call is TRBV19, the J call TRBJ1-1; 7 bases are shared with TRBD1. Germline V gene data show CDR1 as LNHDA and CDR2 as SQIVND (reference sequence). The trim removed 3 bases at V and 8 bases at J, leaving 6 bases unmatched. CDR3 length: 13 amino acids. The CDR3 spells CASSMVQGIEAFF. The CDR3 nucleotides are TGTGCCAGTAGTATGGTACAGGGGATAGAAGCTTTCTTT. Full variable domain (outside the CDR3, taken from reference TRBV19 and TRBJ1-1): DGGITQSPKYLFRKEGQNVTLSCEQNLNHDAMYWYRQDPGQGLRLIYYSQIVNDFQKGDIAEGYSVSREKKESFPLTVTSAQKNPTAFYLCASSMVQGIEAFFGQGTRLTVV.

This clone has just a few counts. V gene TRBV2 combines with J gene TRBJ2-2; TRBD2 agrees at 8 bases. The germline CDR1 and CDR2 sequences are SNHLY and FYNNEI. The CDR3 has 14 residues. Trimming at V came to 11 bases and at J to 4 bases, leaving 9 bases not matched to a gene. The CDR3 sequence: CALGRGGTTGELFF. The CDR3 DNA reads TGTGCCCTTGGGCGCGGGGGGACCACCGGGGAGCTGTTTTTT.

The genes are TRBV14 and TRBJ1-1; 9 bases agree with TRBD1. The J segment lost 5 bases and the V segment lost 2 bases, leaving 3 bases of the junction unmatched. Germline V gives CDR1 SGHDN, CDR2 FVKESK. The CDR3 sequence is 14 residues long. The CDR3 is CASSQNRGLTEAFF. DNA of the CDR3: TGTGCCAGCAGCCAAAACAGGGGGCTTACTGAAGCTTTCTTT.

The chain couples TRBV6-1 to TRBJ2-7; 14 bases line up with TRBD2. Germline values: CDR1 MNHNS, CDR2 SASEGT. This CDR3 has 14 residues. Trimming cost V 6 bases and J 5 bases; bases outside gene matches: 3. The CDR3 protein is CASSGTSGGHEQYF. The CDR3 DNA sequence: TGTGCCAGCAGCGGGACTAGCGGGGGCCACGAGCAGTACTTC.